Below, 16 T cell receptor beta chains from the same sample are listed, as sequenced in a study of cytomegalovirus exposure and HLA in healthy donors. 13 Jbeta primers and 60 Vbeta primers were used for the PCR. Repertoires were generated with immunoSEQ multiplex PCR, while TCRdb's copy carries only in-frame clones and drops some. The sample holds roughly 140,000 clones, over 70% seen once. The source material was PBMCs. These receptors all stem from a man aged 25 to 40 in good health and CMV-seropositive.

The J gene is TRBJ2-3, the V gene TRBV27, with a tentative D call TRBD1 (7 bases). This CDR3 has 20 amino acids. Trimming cost V 8 bases and J 0 bases, with 30 bases left between them. CDR1 is MNHEY, CDR2 SMNVEV, per germline (reference sequence). CDR3 sequence (DNA): TGTGCCAGCCGAAATTTACAGGGGTTCTGGGACTCCCCTAGCACAGATACGCAGTATTTT. Translating it yields CASRNLQGFWDSPSTDTQYF.

J is TRBJ1-4 and V is TRBV30; 8 bases are shared with TRBD1. V was pared by 3 bases and J by 10 bases, with 7 bases of the junction left unmatched. There are 13 residues in the CDR3. Germline V lookup: CDR1 GTSNPN, CDR2 SVGIG (reference sequence). The CDR3 region has the DNA TGTGCCTGGAGGGCTCAGGGGGCGGGAAAACTGTTTTTT. It translates to CAWRAQGAGKLFF. Looking up the rest from reference TRBV30 and TRBJ1-4 gives the full variable domain: SQTIHQWPATLVQPVGSPLSLECTVEGTSNPNLYWYRQAAGRGLQLLFYSVGIGQISSEVPQNLSASRPQDRQFILSSKKLLLSDSGFYLCAWRAQGAGKLFFGSGTQLSVL.

The J gene is TRBJ2-7, the V gene TRBV4-1, with 8 bases matching TRBD2. Germline lookup yields CDR1 MGHRA and CDR2 YSYEKL. V lost 4 bases to trimming and J lost 0 bases; unmatched junction nucleotides: 8. The CDR3 is made up of 16 amino acids. In DNA, the CDR3 is TGCGCCAGCAGCCCAGGCCCCCGGGGGGGCTCCTACGAGCAGTACTTC. Residues: CASSPGPRGGSYEQYF.

V gene TRBV4-3 combines with J gene TRBJ2-7; possible D gene TRBD2, 6 bases. V shed 1 base and J shed 2 bases, with 9 bases lying between them. The CDR3 has 14 amino acids. Germline CDR1 is LGHNA and CDR2 is YSLEER. Written as DNA, the CDR3 is TGCGCCAGCAGCCAAGTACCGGGGGCCTACGAGCAGTACTTC. It codes for CASSQVPGAYEQYF.

The chain has TRBV10-1 and TRBJ2-3; D is possibly TRBD1 (6 bases). V lost 7 bases to trimming and J lost 3 bases, with 8 bases between them. CDR1 and CDR2 (germline): WNHNN, SYGVQD (reference sequence). The length of the CDR3 is 12 residues. In DNA, the CDR3 is TGCGCCAGCAACCAGGGGACAGATACGCAGTATTTT. It yields the protein CASNQGTDTQYF.

There are many counts of this clone. This chain uses TRBV7-9 with TRBJ1-1; D possibly corresponds to TRBD1 (5 bases). With 4 bases removed from V and 4 bases from J, the gap between germline ends came to 19 bases. Germline V lookup: CDR1 SEHNR, CDR2 FQNEAQ (reference sequence). CDR3 length: 16 amino acids. CDR3 sequence reads: CASSSSGAKGGTEAFF. In nucleotides, the CDR3 is TGTGCCAGCAGCTCAAGTGGGGCGAAAGGCGGCACTGAAGCTTTCTTT.

The chain employs TRBV2 and TRBJ2-3; 11 bases map to TRBD2. In germline, CDR1 is SNHLY, CDR2 FYNNEI. V lost 6 bases, J lost 4 bases, and 9 bases stayed unmatched. CDR3 length: 16 residues. CDR3 bases: TGTGCCAGCAGCAGCGGGACTAGCGGAGGGGCAGATACGCAGTATTTT. Protein product: CASSSGTSGGADTQYF.

V gene TRBV29-1 combines with J gene TRBJ1-5, with D possibly being TRBD1 (5 bases). The CDR3 contains 12 residues. Germline values: CDR1 SQVTM, CDR2 ANQGSEA. The V end was cut by 7 bases, the J end by 7 bases, with 14 bases between. The CDR3: CSAQGGGQPQHF. The CDR3, as DNA: TGCAGCGCCCAGGGAGGCGGGCAGCCCCAGCATTTT.

The chain combines TRBV9 with TRBJ2-3, with 9 bases matching TRBD2. V lost 4 bases, J lost 5 bases, and 5 bases stayed unmatched. The germline gives CDR1 SGDLS, CDR2 YYNGEE. The CDR3 runs to 14 residues. As DNA, the CDR3 is TGTGCCAGCAGCCCGCGGGGGGGTGAAGATACGCAGTATTTT. This encodes CASSPRGGEDTQYF.

Concerning this clone itself: The germline gene is not matched at one end of the junction; a read error may be the cause. The chain uses TRBV27 and TRBJ1-1, with TRBD1 as a possible D gene (6 bases). The CDR3 extends over 15 amino acids. Germline V CDR1 and CDR2: MNHEY, SMNVEV (reference sequence). For the CDR3, the DNA is TGTGCCAGCAGTTTATTAACAGGGCTGAACGCTGAAGCTTTCTTT. Amino acids: CASSLLTGLNAEAFF.

V gene TRBV27 combines with J gene TRBJ1-2; 7 bases agree with TRBD1. This CDR3 contains 14 residues. V lost 6 bases to trimming and J lost 1 base; unmatched junction nucleotides: 5. CDR1 and CDR2 (germline): MNHEY, SMNVEV (reference sequence). CDR3: CASRQGWDNYGYTF. The CDR3 DNA reads as TGTGCCAGCAGACAGGGGTGGGATAACTATGGCTACACCTTC.

CDR3 in DNA: TGTGCCAGCAGCTTAGCCCTAGAGTCTGGCTATGGCTACACCTTC. This encodes CASSLALESGYGYTF. The rearrangement joins TRBV11-2 to TRBJ1-2; D gene uncertain. The CDR3 loop spans 15 amino acids. V was pared by 1 base and J by 4 bases, with 13 bases between. Per the germline V gene, CDR1 is SGHAT and CDR2 is FQNNGV.

This chain connects TRBV30 to TRBJ2-6; tentatively, D is TRBD2 (7 bases). In germline, CDR1 is GTSNPN, CDR2 SVGIG (reference sequence). V was trimmed by 4 bases and J by 2 bases, leaving 9 bases between them. The CDR3 has 14 residues. The DNA for the CDR3 is TGTGCCTGGACGGGGGGCGCTGGGGCCAACGTCCTGACTTTC. Translation: CAWTGGAGANVLTF.

This rearrangement joins TRBV4-3 to TRBJ2-6; maybe TRBD2 (5 bases). The CDR3 runs to 19 residues. The ends were cut back, 0 bases at V and 4 bases at J, with 19 bases in the middle. Germline lookup yields CDR1 LGHNA and CDR2 YSLEER. The CDR3 is CASSQDSGNRVGGANVLTF. CDR3 sequence (DNA): TGCGCCAGCAGCCAAGATTCCGGGAATAGGGTGGGAGGGGCCAACGTCCTGACTTTC.

This chain uses TRBV30 with TRBJ2-7; D is unresolved. The germline V gene encodes CDR1 GTSNPN and CDR2 SVGIG (reference sequence). This CDR3 region has 12 residues. V lost 0 bases and J 6 bases, leaving 9 bases between the germline ends. As DNA, the CDR3 is TGTGCCTGGAGTGTTGCCCGGTCCGAGCAGTACTTC. This translates into CAWSVARSEQYF.

The genes are TRBV5-1 and TRBJ1-1; TRBD1 might be the D (6 bases). Germline lookup yields CDR1 SGHRS and CDR2 YFSETQ. V lost 0 bases and J lost 5, with 14 bases in between. This CDR3 is 15 amino acids long. CDR3 residues: CASSLEGGLGTEAFF. CDR3 in DNA: TGCGCCAGCAGCTTGGAGGGGGGGCTCGGGACTGAAGCTTTCTTT.